This passage covers 28 T cell receptor beta chains from one sample sequenced in a study of shared clonotypes between healthy human individuals. TCRdb's table, derived via immunoSEQ multiplex PCR, lists solely in-frame clones and lacks some. The repertoire consists of about 710,000 clones, with 55% to 75% occurring once and the leading ten covering more than 1.5%. Material for sequencing was memory CD4+ T cells sorted from blood. The subset: CD45RA-negative fraction. These receptors originate from a woman in her 30s in good health.

The chain has TRBV28 and TRBJ1-2; D remains unclear. The germline gives CDR1 MDHEN, CDR2 SYDVKM. Trimming cost V 2 bases and J 2 bases, with 12 bases left between them. This CDR3 comprises 15 residues. CDR3 DNA: TGTGCCAGCAGTTTACATCAAGGTTCAAACTATGGCTACACCTTC. Amino acids: CASSLHQGSNYGYTF.

This clone was detected only a few times. Written as DNA, the CDR3 is TGCGCCAGCAGCAGGACCTGGGAGGCCTACAATGAGCAGTTCTTC. It specifies CASSRTWEAYNEQFF. The V gene is TRBV5-1, the J gene TRBJ2-1, with D possibly being TRBD2 (6 bases). Per germline, CDR1 SGHRS and CDR2 YFSETQ. V was trimmed by 4 bases and J by 2 bases, leaving 13 bases between them. The CDR3 is 15 amino acids.

As concerns this clone: Other DNA sequences in this specimen translate into the identical CDR3. The chain recombines TRBV5-1 with TRBJ1-3, with 8 bases fitting TRBD1. CDR3 length equals 14 residues. Trimming at V came to 2 bases and at J to 3 bases, leaving 1 base not matched to a gene. CDR1 and CDR2 from the germline V gene are SGHRS and YFSETQ. This CDR3 is CASSFGTGGNTIYF. The CDR3 DNA sequence: TGCGCCAGCAGCTTTGGGACAGGTGGAAACACCATATATTTT. The whole variable domain, remainder taken from reference TRBV5-1 and TRBJ1-3, is KAGVTQTPRYLIKTRGQQVTLSCSPISGHRSVSWYQQTPGQGLQFLFEYFSETQRNKGNFPGRFSGRQFSNSRSEMNVSTLELGDSALYLCASSFGTGGNTIYFGEGSWLTVV.

V and J are TRBV19 and TRBJ2-7; 11 bases are a match to TRBD2. Trimming removed 1 base from V and 2 bases from J; junction bases left unmatched: 4. There are 16 residues in the CDR3. The germline V gene encodes CDR1 LNHDA and CDR2 SQIVND (reference sequence). For the CDR3, the DNA is TGTGCCAGTAGTATAGGGGGGACTAGCGGCCCCTACGAGCAGTACTTC. This codes for CASSIGGTSGPYEQYF.

The chain has TRBV27 and TRBJ2-1; TRBD2 aligns across 8 bases. Looked up from germline, CDR1 is MNHEY and CDR2 is SMNVEV (reference sequence). V was clipped by 5 bases and J by 5 bases; unmatched bases: 8. The CDR3 runs 15 residues. DNA for the CDR3: TGTGCCAGCAGTCGTTTAGCGGGATCCGACAATGAGCAGTTCTTC. It encodes CASSRLAGSDNEQFF.

This sequence joins TRBV6-1 and TRBJ2-4; 7 nucleotides line up with TRBD2. Germline CDR1 reads MNHNS; CDR2 reads SASEGT. The CDR3 has 15 amino acids. The V segment lost 2 bases and the J segment 6 bases; nucleotides outside the gene matches: 7. The CDR3 protein is CASSEQGGPGNIQYF. The CDR3 region has the DNA TGTGCCAGCAGTGAACAGGGAGGGCCAGGAAACATTCAGTACTTC.

This clone was counted only a few times. The chain employs TRBV27 and TRBJ1-2; no clear D. The V and J ends lost 1 base and 8 bases respectively, with 14 bases between them. This CDR3 is 14 amino acids long. Germline-derived CDR1 and CDR2 are MNHEY and SMNVEV (reference sequence). The CDR3 here is CASSLYLTSGGYTF. CDR3 nucleotide sequence: TGTGCCAGCAGTTTATACCTGACATCAGGCGGCTACACCTTC.

This clone was found once. The rearrangement uses TRBV11-2 and TRBJ2-1; tentatively, D is TRBD2 (5 bases). The V and J ends lost 5 bases and 4 bases respectively, with 15 bases between them. Germline V gene data show CDR1 as SGHAT and CDR2 as FQNNGV. The CDR3 is 15 amino acids. The CDR3 coding sequence is TGTGCCAGCAGCACTAGTGCGGTAGCGTACAATGAGCAGTTCTTC. Its translation is CASSTSAVAYNEQFF.

This chain connects TRBV28 to TRBJ2-7, with D possibly being TRBD1 (5 bases). Germline CDR1 MDHEN, CDR2 SYDVKM. This CDR3 has 11 residues. The V and J ends lost 4 bases and 5 bases respectively, with 6 bases between them. The CDR3 nucleotides read TGTGCCAGCAGTTCAGGGCACGAGCAGTACTTC. This sequence encodes CASSSGHEQYF.

This clone was observed a few times. This sample also contains other DNA sequences that code for the same CDR3. The chain combines TRBV29-1 with TRBJ2-2; D not resolved. Germline loops: CDR1 SQVTM, CDR2 ANQGSEA. Trimming took 5 bases from V and 2 from J, leaving 3 bases between them. The CDR3 consists of 11 residues. The CDR3 loop is CSVRNTGELFF. The CDR3 DNA follows: TGCAGCGTTCGAAACACCGGGGAGCTGTTTTTT.

V is TRBV4-1 and J is TRBJ2-7; 14 positions agree with TRBD2. Germline-derived CDR1 and CDR2 are MGHRA and YSYEKL. The CDR3 consists of 17 residues. With V trimmed by 5 bases and J by 4 bases, 10 bases remained unmatched. The CDR3 sequence is CASSSEGTSGSWYEQYF. As DNA, the CDR3 is TGCGCCAGCAGCTCGGAAGGGACTAGCGGGAGTTGGTACGAGCAGTACTTC.

The DNA of the CDR3 is TGTGCCAGCAGCTCCGGGACAGGGAGTGGAAACACCATATATTTT. The encoded protein is CASSSGTGSGNTIYF. The rearrangement links TRBV11-3 to TRBJ1-3; 9 nucleotides align to TRBD1. CDR1 is SGHNT, CDR2 YENEEA, per germline. The CDR3 totals 15 residues. Trimming cost V 4 bases and J 3 bases; bases outside gene matches: 4.

This clone was seen a handful of times. Within the sample, other DNA sequences also encode this same CDR3. The J gene is TRBJ2-7, the V gene TRBV5-1, with 9 nucleotides matching TRBD1. With V trimmed by 3 bases and J by 4 bases, 5 bases remained unmatched. CDR1 is SGHRS and CDR2 is YFSETQ in the germline V gene. This CDR3 has 14 amino acids. The CDR3 region has the DNA TGCGCCAGCAGCTCCCGGGGACAGGGATACGAGCAGTACTTC. This encodes CASSSRGQGYEQYF.

The rearrangement joins TRBV2 to TRBJ2-7; D may be TRBD1 (5 bases). CDR3 size: 13 residues. Trimming shortened V by 8 bases and J by 0 bases, and 11 bases separated the two germline ends. Per the germline V gene, CDR1 is SNHLY and CDR2 is FYNNEI. CDR3 sequence reads: CASGETVSYEQYF. The CDR3 region has the DNA TGTGCCAGCGGAGAGACAGTCTCCTACGAGCAGTACTTC.

The chain employs TRBV19 and TRBJ1-5, with D possibly TRBD1 on 5 matching bases. Trimming removed 0 bases from V and 7 bases from J, with 10 bases in between. In germline, CDR1 is LNHDA, CDR2 SQIVND (reference sequence). The CDR3 has 14 residues. The CDR3 nucleotides read TGTGCCAGTAGTATAGACAGGGCAGGACAGCCCCAGCATTTT. It specifies CASSIDRAGQPQHF.

The chain is built from TRBV6-5 and TRBJ2-7, with D perhaps TRBD2 (6 bases). The CDR3 is 11 residues long. With 5 bases removed from V and 5 bases from J, the gap between germline ends came to 7 bases. Germline assignment: CDR1 MNHEY and CDR2 SVGAGI. The DNA of the CDR3 is TGTGCCAGCAGTGGAGGGGACGAGCAGTACTTC. It encodes CASSGGDEQYF.

The J gene is TRBJ1-1, the V gene TRBV18; no clear D. The germline V gene has CDR1 KGHSH and CDR2 LQKENI. The V and J ends lost 1 base and 0 bases respectively, with 21 bases between them. The CDR3 has 19 residues. CDR3 nucleotide sequence: TGTGCCAGCTCACCACGTAGGGCCACCCGCGAAGGGATGAACACTGAAGCTTTCTTT. This sequence encodes CASSPRRATREGMNTEAFF.

The gene calls are TRBV6-4 and TRBJ2-1; D might be TRBD1 or TRBD2, each matching 7 bases. This CDR3 comprises 15 residues. Trimming took off 2 bases at V and 7 bases at J, with 15 bases between the two ends. Germline V gene lookup returns CDR1 MRHNA and CDR2 SNTAGT. CDR3 in DNA: TGTGCCAGCAGTGACCAGGGGGGGGGAGAGAATGAGCAGTTCTTC. Its translation is CASSDQGGGENEQFF.

This chain uses TRBV19 with TRBJ1-2, with 10 bases fitting TRBD1. From germline, CDR1 is LNHDA and CDR2 SQIVND (reference sequence). V was clipped by 7 bases and J by 6 bases; unmatched bases: 5. The CDR3 is 13 amino acids. The CDR3: CASTTGTGDGYTF. The CDR3 DNA sequence: TGTGCCAGTACCACCGGGACAGGGGATGGCTACACCTTC. The variable domain in full, with the rest retrieved from reference TRBV19 and TRBJ1-2, is DGGITQSPKYLFRKEGQNVTLSCEQNLNHDAMYWYRQDPGQGLRLIYYSQIVNDFQKGDIAEGYSVSREKKESFPLTVTSAQKNPTAFYLCASTTGTGDGYTFGSGTRLTVV.

This clone was detected only once. This chain joins TRBV5-1 and TRBJ2-5; 9 positions match TRBD1. V shed 5 bases and J 5 bases; nucleotides not matched to a gene: 10. The CDR3 has 15 amino acids. Germline values: CDR1 SGHRS, CDR2 YFSETQ. Here the CDR3 reads CASSWKQGAGETQYF. The CDR3 DNA follows: TGCGCCAGCAGTTGGAAACAGGGGGCAGGGGAGACCCAGTACTTC.

V gene TRBV18 combines with J gene TRBJ2-5; 10 nucleotides match TRBD1. The CDR3 has 15 amino acids. Germline V gene data show CDR1 as KGHSH and CDR2 as LQKENI. The trim removed 3 bases at V and 5 bases at J, leaving 6 bases unmatched. CDR3: CASSPMDRGYETQYF. The CDR3 nucleotides read TGTGCCAGCTCACCGATGGACAGGGGGTATGAGACCCAGTACTTC.

V and J are TRBV9 and TRBJ2-7, with 7 bases aligning to TRBD1. CDR3 size: 14 residues. V lost 4 bases to trimming and J lost 2 bases; unmatched junction nucleotides: 6. Germline V gene lookup returns CDR1 SGDLS and CDR2 YYNGEE. CDR3 loop: CASSPGTAPYEQYF. The CDR3 DNA reads TGTGCCAGCAGCCCCGGGACAGCCCCCTACGAGCAGTACTTC.

The rearrangement uses TRBV5-4 and TRBJ2-7; unclear D gene. Germline CDR1 SGHNT, CDR2 YYREEE (reference sequence). V lost 2 bases and J lost 3, with 12 bases in between. This CDR3 contains 14 residues. The CDR3 here is CASSFDGADYEQYF. DNA for the CDR3: TGTGCCAGCAGCTTTGACGGAGCCGACTACGAGCAGTACTTC.

The CDR3 DNA is TGTGCCTGGAGTGTAGGGGGTGAAGCTTTCTTT. Its translation is CAWSVGGEAFF. The chain recombines TRBV30 with TRBJ1-1; a possible D gene is TRBD1 (6 bases). Trimming took off 0 bases at V and 7 bases at J, with 6 bases between the two ends. Germline lookup yields CDR1 GTSNPN and CDR2 SVGIG (reference sequence). This CDR3 has 11 amino acids.

V and J are TRBV13 and TRBJ2-7; 9 bases fit TRBD1. V was pared by 5 bases and J by 1 base, with 6 bases of the junction left unmatched. Germline CDR1 reads PRHDT; CDR2 reads FYEKMQ (reference sequence). The CDR3 runs 15 residues. The CDR3 region has the DNA TGTGCCAGCAGCCCCGCCGGGACAGGGTCCTACGAGCAGTACTTC. It encodes CASSPAGTGSYEQYF.

The V and J genes are TRBV28 and TRBJ1-4, with no clear D. This CDR3 contains 14 residues. Trimming removed 5 bases at V and 4 bases at J, with 11 bases between. Germline CDR1 reads MDHEN; CDR2 reads SYDVKM. CDR3 sequence reads: CASSTYSGNEKLFF. CDR3 DNA sequence: TGTGCCAGCAGTACCTACAGCGGTAATGAAAAACTGTTTTTT.

This clone was observed a few times. The gene calls are TRBV6-5 and TRBJ1-6; D is possibly TRBD1 (6 bases). From germline, CDR1 is MNHEY and CDR2 SVGAGI. With 5 bases removed from V and 5 bases from J, the gap between germline ends came to 10 bases. CDR3 size: 14 residues. The CDR3 sequence is CASSTRQDNSPLHF. In DNA, the CDR3 is TGTGCCAGCAGTACCCGACAGGATAATTCACCCCTCCACTTT.

The V gene is TRBV11-2, the J gene TRBJ1-1; TRBD1 matches 7 bases. J lost 2 bases, V lost 5 bases, and 11 bases had no gene match. Germline V gene lookup returns CDR1 SGHAT and CDR2 FQNNGV. The CDR3 has 16 residues. The CDR3 spells CASSRLRTGANTEAFF. CDR3 nucleotides: TGTGCCAGCAGCCGCCTAAGGACAGGAGCCAACACTGAAGCTTTCTTT.